What follows are 23 T cell receptor beta chains derived from one specimen sequenced in a study of blood T cells in healthy people across ages. With a J-beta primer mix and a sample-barcoded 5' primer, a second PCR ran about 6 to 11 cycles. TCRdb redid the calling of the 5' RACE reads with MiXCR, one entry per CDR3 protein. The sample includes just over 1 million distinct CDR3 sequences, 45% seen only once; the top ten take approximately 20%. Sequenced input: blood. The receptor source for this set is a woman in her fifties or sixties in good health.

This clonotype was counted between two and nine times. This sequence joins TRBV29-1 and TRBJ2-7, with 11 bases identical to TRBD1. CDR3 length: 15 amino acids. CDR1 and CDR2 (germline): SQVTM, ANQGSEA. The ends lost 3 bases at V and 5 bases at J; junction bases unmatched: 9. DNA for the CDR3: TGCAGCGTTGACGGGACAGGGGGACGGGACAACGAGCAGTACTTC. Translated, it gives CSVDGTGGRDNEQYF.

On this clonotype: This may be a read error, as it is one base from a much larger clone. This chain links TRBV20-1 with TRBJ2-1; D call uncertain. CDR3 length: 13 residues. Deletions cut 0 bases from V and 10 bases from J, with 13 bases between. Germline lookup yields CDR1 DFQATT and CDR2 SNEGSKA (reference sequence). The CDR3 here is CSARDRSSYEQFF. As DNA, the CDR3 is TGCAGTGCTAGAGACAGGAGCTCCTACGAGCAGTTCTTC.

This chain connects TRBV6-6 to TRBJ2-1, with 7 bases matching TRBD1. There are 16 residues in the CDR3. Germline V CDR1 and CDR2: MNHNY, SVGAGI (reference sequence). V shed 7 bases and J 3 bases; nucleotides not matched to a gene: 12. The DNA for the CDR3 is TGTGCCAGCACCTCCGCCGGGACAGAATTCTACAATGAGCAGTTCTTC. It yields the protein CASTSAGTEFYNEQFF.

This clonotype has just a few counts. The CDR3 is CASSLGLGLGYPDTQYF. CDR3 coding DNA: TGTGCCAGCAGCTTAGGGTTGGGACTAGGGTATCCAGATACGCAGTATTTT. The genes are TRBV11-2 and TRBJ2-3, with 8 bases lining up with TRBD2. Trimming removed 1 base from V and 4 bases from J; junction bases left unmatched: 10. This CDR3 has 17 residues. Germline assignment: CDR1 SGHAT and CDR2 FQNNGV. Full variable domain (missing parts from reference TRBV11-2 and TRBJ2-3): EAGVAQSPRYKIIEKRQSVAFWCNPISGHATLYWYQQILGQGPKLLIQFQNNGVVDDSQLPKDRFSAERLKGVDSTLKIQPAKLEDSAVYLCASSLGLGLGYPDTQYFGPGTRLTVL.

This clonotype was found a few times. The chain joins TRBV7-2 to TRBJ1-5; D not resolved. The CDR3 consists of 14 residues. V lost 3 bases and J lost 1, with 7 bases in between. Germline V CDR1 and CDR2: SGHTA, FQGNSA. The CDR3 loop is CASSFVGSNQPQHF. CDR3 nucleotide sequence: TGTGCCAGCAGCTTCGTAGGGAGCAATCAGCCCCAGCATTTT. The whole variable domain, remainder taken from reference TRBV7-2 and TRBJ1-5, is GAGVSQSPSNKVTEKGKDVELRCDPISGHTALYWYRQSLGQGLEFLIYFQGNSAPDKSGLPSDRFSAERTGGSVSTLTIQRTQQEDSAVYLCASSFVGSNQPQHFGDGTRLSIL.

The rearrangement joins TRBV30 to TRBJ2-5; D ambiguous. Trimming shortened V by 3 bases and J by 11 bases, and 22 bases separated the two germline ends. Germline CDR1 reads GTSNPN; CDR2 reads SVGIG (reference sequence). CDR3 size: 14 residues. The DNA for the CDR3 is TGTGCCTGGAGCGCCCTTGACGGACGTAGAGAGCAGTACTTC. The encoded protein is CAWSALDGRREQYF.

This clonotype turned up a few times. This chain connects TRBV7-6 to TRBJ2-1, with D perhaps TRBD1 or TRBD2 (5 bases each). The germline V and J ends were trimmed by 5 bases and 0 bases, with 17 bases remaining between them. Germline V lookup: CDR1 SGHVS, CDR2 FNYEAQ. The CDR3 sequence is 17 residues long. The CDR3 nucleotides read TGTGCCAGCAGCACCACCGGGTGGGGGAGCTCCTACAATGAGCAGTTCTTC. As protein: CASSTTGWGSSYNEQFF.

The chain recombines TRBV2 with TRBJ2-6; 8 positions match TRBD1. CDR3 length: 14 amino acids. Germline-derived CDR1 and CDR2 are SNHLY and FYNNEI. With 2 bases clipped from V and 16 bases from J, the junction kept 10 bases outside the gene matches. CDR3 residues: CASSERGTGFVLTF. Written as DNA, the CDR3 is TGTGCCAGCAGTGAAAGGGGGACAGGCTTCGTGCTGACTTTC. The full variable domain, in which reference TRBV2 and TRBJ2-6 provide the parts outside the CDR3, is EPEVTQTPSHQVTQMGQEVILRCVPISNHLYFYWYRQILGQKVEFLVSFYNNEISEKSEIFDDQFSVERPDGSNFTLKIRSTKLEDSAMYFCASSERGTGFVLTFGAGSRLTVL.

The chain uses TRBV20-1 and TRBJ2-1, with unresolved D. With 1 base removed from V and 9 bases from J, the gap between germline ends came to 13 bases. CDR1 and CDR2 (germline): DFQATT, SNEGSKA (reference sequence). The CDR3 totals 13 residues. As DNA, the CDR3 is TGCAGTGCTAGAGCCACCACATGGGGTGAGCAGTTCTTC. Translating gives CSARATTWGEQFF.

This clonotype came up a few times. The V and J genes are TRBV15 and TRBJ2-3; D remains ambiguous. Trimming removed 0 bases from V and 3 bases from J, with 7 bases in between. The germline CDR1 and CDR2 sequences are LNHNV and YYDKDF (reference sequence). CDR3 length equals 14 residues. The CDR3, as DNA: TGTGCCACCAGCAGAGAACCGTTAACAGATACGCAGTATTTT. Translation gives CATSREPLTDTQYF.

V gene TRBV20-1 combines with J gene TRBJ2-2, with D unclear. From germline, CDR1 is DFQATT and CDR2 SNEGSKA (reference sequence). The CDR3 is 17 residues long. Trimming shortened V by 3 bases and J by 7 bases, and 24 bases separated the two germline ends. CDR3 region: CSARVPGRLARGGELFF. CDR3 in DNA: TGCAGTGCTAGGGTTCCAGGAAGGTTAGCACGTGGCGGGGAGCTGTTTTTT.

The V and J genes are TRBV7-3 and TRBJ2-3; 9 nucleotides agree with TRBD2. This CDR3 is built from 16 residues. From germline, CDR1 is SGHTA and CDR2 FQGTGA. J gave up 2 bases and V 1 base, and 4 bases lay outside the gene matches. The CDR3 DNA sequence: TGTGCCAGCAGCTTAAGGGCGGGAGGGATCACAGATACGCAGTATTTT. Amino acids: CASSLRAGGITDTQYF.

The CDR3 region is CASTLAGEDNEQFF. The CDR3 DNA is TGTGCCAGCACCCTAGCGGGAGAGGACAATGAGCAGTTCTTC. The chain has TRBV2 and TRBJ2-1; 10 nucleotides agree with TRBD2. Germline V gene data show CDR1 as SNHLY and CDR2 as FYNNEI. Trimming at V came to 7 bases and at J to 5 bases, leaving 5 bases not matched to a gene. The CDR3 is made up of 14 amino acids.

The rearrangement links TRBV5-1 to TRBJ2-2, with no clear D. V lost 4 bases to trimming and J lost 2 bases, with 12 bases between them. The CDR3 extends over 15 amino acids. Per the germline V gene, CDR1 is SGHRS and CDR2 is YFSETQ. The CDR3 DNA follows: TGCGCCAGCAGCCCCGGGTCATTTAACACCGGGGAGCTGTTTTTT. This gives the protein CASSPGSFNTGELFF.

This clonotype showed up just a few times. This chain joins TRBV5-1 and TRBJ2-1, with unresolved D. Germline V gene sequence: CDR1 SGHRS, CDR2 YFSETQ. The CDR3 is 13 amino acids. V lost 4 bases and J 4 bases, leaving 9 bases between the germline ends. The chain's CDR3 is CASSMDPYNEQFF. CDR3 in DNA: TGCGCCAGCAGCATGGACCCTTACAATGAGCAGTTCTTC.

The CDR3 DNA reads as TGCAGTGCTAGATTAGCGGGAGTAATCTACAATGAGCAGTTCTTC. Its translation: CSARLAGVIYNEQFF. This rearrangement joins TRBV20-1 to TRBJ2-1; 9 bases align to TRBD2. CDR1 DFQATT and CDR2 SNEGSKA come from the germline V gene (reference sequence). J was trimmed by 3 bases and V by 2 bases; bases with no gene match: 5. The CDR3 extends over 15 amino acids.

The rearrangement uses TRBV20-1 and TRBJ1-4; unclear D gene. Germline loops: CDR1 DFQATT, CDR2 SNEGSKA (reference sequence). The CDR3 runs 12 residues. The ends were cut back, 1 base at V and 5 bases at J, with 5 bases in the middle. The CDR3 protein is CSARAQNEKLFF. CDR3 DNA: TGCAGTGCTAGAGCGCAGAATGAAAAACTGTTTTTT.

About this clonotype itself: The junction differs from germline at one of its ends, possibly a read error. The V gene is TRBV12-3 or TRBV12-4, the J gene TRBJ2-4; 12 positions agree with TRBD1. This CDR3 region has 16 residues. The CDR3 nucleotides read TGTGCCAGCAGCCTAAGGGGACAGGGGGCCGGGAACATTCAGAACTTC. Its protein product is CASSLRGQGAGNIQNF.

The chain couples TRBV28 to TRBJ1-5, with 8 bases lining up with TRBD1. Trimming cost V 6 bases and J 6 bases; bases outside gene matches: 13. Germline CDR1 MDHEN, CDR2 SYDVKM. CDR3 length equals 16 residues. The CDR3 DNA reads TGTGCCAGCAGCCCCGCCCCAGGGGGCTGGAGTCAGCCCCAGCATTTT. Encoded protein: CASSPAPGGWSQPQHF.

V gene TRBV28 combines with J gene TRBJ1-1, with D possibly being TRBD1 (6 bases). Trimming took 6 bases from V and 0 from J, leaving 17 bases between them. CDR1 is MDHEN, CDR2 SYDVKM, per germline. The CDR3 sequence is 16 residues long. The CDR3 nucleotides are TGTGCCAGCAGAAAAGCAAGGGGGGCGATGAACACTGAAGCTTTCTTT. Translating it yields CASRKARGAMNTEAFF.

This clonotype was seen only a few times. One end of the junction fails to match germline, which may point to a read error. The chain uses TRBV10-3 and TRBJ2-6; D is perhaps TRBD1 (5 bases). CDR1 and CDR2 (germline): ENHRY, SYGVKD. This CDR3 region has 13 residues. CDR3 sequence reads: CAVRASGANVLTF. DNA for the CDR3: TGTGCCGTCAGGGCTTCTGGGGCCAACGTCCTGACTTTC.

The chain carries TRBV27 and TRBJ1-6, with 7 nucleotides matching TRBD1. Losses at the gene ends were 7 bases for V and 11 bases for J; bases not matched to a gene: 20. CDR3 length equals 17 residues. CDR1 is MNHEY and CDR2 is SMNVEV in the germline V gene (reference sequence). CDR3 DNA: TGTGCCAGCAACTCTGCTCACCCGGACAGGTTAAATCCACCCCTCCACTTT. It yields the protein CASNSAHPDRLNPPLHF.

With respect to this clonotype: Mismatch with germline at one junction end may stem from a read error. The chain couples TRBV20-1 to TRBJ2-1, with 9 nucleotides matching TRBD2. The DNA end lines up better with TRBJ2-7; the J call may be wrong. Germline values: CDR1 DFQATT, CDR2 SNEGSKA (reference sequence). The CDR3 consists of 16 residues. The CDR3, as DNA: TGCAGTGTTAGAGTTCGGGCGGGAGGGTTCCACAATGAGCAGTACTTC. Its protein product is CSVRVRAGGFHNEQYF.